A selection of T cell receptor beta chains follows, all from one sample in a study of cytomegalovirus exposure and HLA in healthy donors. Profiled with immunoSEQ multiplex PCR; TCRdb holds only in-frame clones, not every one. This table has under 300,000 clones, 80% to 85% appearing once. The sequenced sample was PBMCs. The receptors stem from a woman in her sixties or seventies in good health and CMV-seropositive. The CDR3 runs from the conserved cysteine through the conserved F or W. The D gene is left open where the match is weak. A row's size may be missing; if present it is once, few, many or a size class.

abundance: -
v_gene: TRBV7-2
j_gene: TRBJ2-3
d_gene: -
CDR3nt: TGTGCCAGCAGCTTTCCACCTAGACGTTCCACAGATACGCAGTATTTT
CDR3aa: CASSFPPRRSTDTQYF

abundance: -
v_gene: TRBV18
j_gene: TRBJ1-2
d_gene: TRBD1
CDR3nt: TGTGCCAGCTCACCACTGGACAGGGACTATGGCTACACCTTC
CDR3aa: CASSPLDRDYGYTF

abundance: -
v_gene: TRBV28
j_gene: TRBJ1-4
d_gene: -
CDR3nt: TGTGCCAGCAGTCGTTCGGGCGGGTCCGTTACTAATGAAAAACTGTTTTTT
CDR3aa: CASSRSGGSVTNEKLFF

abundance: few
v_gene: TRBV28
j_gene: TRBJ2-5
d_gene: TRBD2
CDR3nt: TGTGCCAGCAGCCAGGGACTAGCGGGAGGGACGGAAGAGACCCAGTACTTC
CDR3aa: CASSQGLAGGTEETQYF

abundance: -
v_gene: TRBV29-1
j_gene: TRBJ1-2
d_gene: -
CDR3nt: TGCAGCGTTGTTGGCAGACTCACGCTTAACTATGGCTACACCTTC
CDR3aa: CSVVGRLTLNYGYTF

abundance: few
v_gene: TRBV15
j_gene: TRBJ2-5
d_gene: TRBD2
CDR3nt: TGTGCCACCAGCGTCGGGAGGGAGACCCAGTACTTC
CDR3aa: CATSVGRETQYF

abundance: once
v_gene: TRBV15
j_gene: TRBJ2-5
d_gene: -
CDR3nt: TGTGCCATAGGCGAGGGTACCCAGGAGACCCAGTACTTC
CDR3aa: CAIGEGTQETQYF

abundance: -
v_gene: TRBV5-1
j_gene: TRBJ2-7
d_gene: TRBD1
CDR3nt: TGCGCCAGCAGCTTGCGACAGGGGGCATTCAACGAGCAGTACTTC
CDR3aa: CASSLRQGAFNEQYF

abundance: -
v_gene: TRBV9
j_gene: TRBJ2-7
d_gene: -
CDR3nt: TGTGCCAGCAGCGTTACGAGACTAGGGTACGAGCAGTACTTC
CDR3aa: CASSVTRLGYEQYF

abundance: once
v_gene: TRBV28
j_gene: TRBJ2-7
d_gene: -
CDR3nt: TGTGCCAGCAGTTTGACAGCCTACGAGCAGTACTTC
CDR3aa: CASSLTAYEQYF

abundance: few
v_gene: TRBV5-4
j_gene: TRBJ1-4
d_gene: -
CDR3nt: TGTGCCAGCAGCTTGGGACAGCATAATGAAAAACTGTTTTTT
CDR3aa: CASSLGQHNEKLFF

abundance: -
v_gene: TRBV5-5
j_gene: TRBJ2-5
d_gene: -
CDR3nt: TGTGCCAGCAGCGTAGGGTGGGGGACTTTGGGTGAGACCCAGTACTTC
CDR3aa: CASSVGWGTLGETQYF

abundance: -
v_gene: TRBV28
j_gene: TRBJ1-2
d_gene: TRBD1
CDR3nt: TGTGCCAGCAGTTTGGGACAGGGTCATACTAACTATGGCTACACCTTC
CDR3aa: CASSLGQGHTNYGYTF

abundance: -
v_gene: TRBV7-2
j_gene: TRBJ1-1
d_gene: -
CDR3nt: TGTGCCAGCAGCTTTGATCGACAGAACACTGAAGCTTTCTTT
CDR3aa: CASSFDRQNTEAFF

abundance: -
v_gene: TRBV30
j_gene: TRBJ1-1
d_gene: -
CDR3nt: TGTGCCTGGAGTTCGGGGTACACTGAAGCTTTCTTT
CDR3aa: CAWSSGYTEAFF

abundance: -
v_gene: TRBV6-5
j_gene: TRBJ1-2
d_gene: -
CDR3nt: TGTGCCAGCAGACCCGGGACTGGAGGCTATGGCTACACCTTC
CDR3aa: CASRPGTGGYGYTF

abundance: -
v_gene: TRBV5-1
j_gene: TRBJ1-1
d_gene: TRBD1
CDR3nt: TGCGCCAGCAGCCCCACAGGGGGCGGGGGCTATGGACACACTGAAGCTTTCTTT
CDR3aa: CASSPTGGGGYGHTEAFF

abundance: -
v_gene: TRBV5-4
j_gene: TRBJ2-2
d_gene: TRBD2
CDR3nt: TGTGCCAGCAGCTTAGCGGGAGTAGGCGGGGAGCTGTTTTTT
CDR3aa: CASSLAGVGGELFF

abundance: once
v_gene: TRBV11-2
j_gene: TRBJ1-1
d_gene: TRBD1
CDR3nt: TGTGCCAGCAGCATCCCAGGGGGCATCGAAGCTTTCTTT
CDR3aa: CASSIPGGIEAFF

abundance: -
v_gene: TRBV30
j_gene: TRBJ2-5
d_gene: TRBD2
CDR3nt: TGTGCCTGGAGCCTCGCGGGGGGGAGCGGGGGCCAAGAGACCCAGTACTTC
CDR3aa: CAWSLAGGSGGQETQYF

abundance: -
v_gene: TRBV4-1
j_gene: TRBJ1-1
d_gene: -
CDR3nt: TGCGCCAGCAGCCAAGTCGGCACAAGGAGGAACACTGAAGCTTTCTTT
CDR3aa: CASSQVGTRRNTEAFF

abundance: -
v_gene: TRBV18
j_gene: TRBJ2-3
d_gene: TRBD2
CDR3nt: TGTGCCAGCTCACCGCGGTTAGCGGGCGTAACAGATACGCAGTATTTT
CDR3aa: CASSPRLAGVTDTQYF

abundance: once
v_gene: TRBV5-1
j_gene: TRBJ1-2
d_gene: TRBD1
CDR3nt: TGCGCCAGCAGCTTGGGACAGGGAGACGGCTACACCTTC
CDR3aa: CASSLGQGDGYTF

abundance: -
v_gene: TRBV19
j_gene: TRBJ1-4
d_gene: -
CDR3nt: TGTGCCAGTAGTCGGAGGGTCGGCGAAAAACTGTTTTTT
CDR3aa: CASSRRVGEKLFF

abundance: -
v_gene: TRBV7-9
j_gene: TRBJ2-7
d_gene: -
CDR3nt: TGTGCCAGCAGCCCAATTGGGGCTCCCTCCTACGAGCAGTACTTC
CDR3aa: CASSPIGAPSYEQYF

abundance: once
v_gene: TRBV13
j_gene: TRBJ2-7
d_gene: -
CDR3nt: TGTGCCAGCAACTTGGAGAGCTCCTACGAGCAGTACTTC
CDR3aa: CASNLESSYEQYF

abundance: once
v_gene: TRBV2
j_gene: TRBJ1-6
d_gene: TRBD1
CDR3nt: TGTGCCACCAGACGAAAGGGACAGGGCCCTTCACCCCTCCACTTT
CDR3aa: CATRRKGQGPSPLHF

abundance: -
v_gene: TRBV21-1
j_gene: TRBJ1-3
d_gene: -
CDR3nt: TGTGCCAGCAGCAAAGCGATAGGAGGGTCGAGCTCTGGAAACACCATATATTTT
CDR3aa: CASSKAIGGSSSGNTIYF

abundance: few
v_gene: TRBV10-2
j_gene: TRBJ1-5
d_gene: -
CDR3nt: TGCGCCAGCGGTCGTAGGGGAGGGAATCAGCCCCAGCATTTT
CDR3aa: CASGRRGGNQPQHF

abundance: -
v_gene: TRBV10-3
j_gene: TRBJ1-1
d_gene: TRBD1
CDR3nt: TGTGCCATCAGTGGAGCCTCAGGGGGCATCACTGAAGCTTTCTTT
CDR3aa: CAISGASGGITEAFF

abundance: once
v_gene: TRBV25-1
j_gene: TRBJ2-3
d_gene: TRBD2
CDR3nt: TGTGCCAGCAGTGAGACTCAGACTAGCGGAAAGACAGATACGCAGTATTTT
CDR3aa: CASSETQTSGKTDTQYF

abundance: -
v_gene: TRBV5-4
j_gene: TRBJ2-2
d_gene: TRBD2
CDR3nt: TGTGCCAGCAGCTTGGAAGGGGGCGGGAGGGCCGGGCGCGGGGAGCTGTTTTTT
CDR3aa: CASSLEGGGRAGRGELFF

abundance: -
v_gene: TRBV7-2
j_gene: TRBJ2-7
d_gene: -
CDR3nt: TGTGCCAGCAGCTTACTCCACGAGCAGTACTTC
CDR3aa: CASSLLHEQYF

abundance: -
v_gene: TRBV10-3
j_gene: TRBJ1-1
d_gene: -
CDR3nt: TGTGCCATCAGTGAGTCCGGGTATCAGGGGAGCACTGAAGCTTTCTTT
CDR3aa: CAISESGYQGSTEAFF

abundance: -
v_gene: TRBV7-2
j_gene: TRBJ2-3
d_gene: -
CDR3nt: TGTGCCAGCAACCCCACGGCCTCTCGGGGCACAGATACGCAGTATTTT
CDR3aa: CASNPTASRGTDTQYF

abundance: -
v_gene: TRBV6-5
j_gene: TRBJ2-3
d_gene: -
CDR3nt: TGTGCCAGCAGTTATCCCGGCACAGATACGCAGTATTTT
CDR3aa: CASSYPGTDTQYF

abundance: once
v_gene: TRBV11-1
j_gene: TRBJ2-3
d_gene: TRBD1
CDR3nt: TGTGCCAGCAGCCAATGGGACAGGGGGCGCACAGATACGCAGTATTTT
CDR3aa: CASSQWDRGRTDTQYF

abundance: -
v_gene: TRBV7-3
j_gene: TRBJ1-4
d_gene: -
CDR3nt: TGTGCCAGCAGCTTCATTAATGACAGGTTTGCAACTAATGAAAAACTGTTTTTT
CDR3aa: CASSFINDRFATNEKLFF

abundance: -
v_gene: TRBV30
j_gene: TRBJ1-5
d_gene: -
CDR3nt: TGTGCCTGGAGTGTAGAGCCCCGCATCGATCAGCCCCAGCATTTT
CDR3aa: CAWSVEPRIDQPQHF

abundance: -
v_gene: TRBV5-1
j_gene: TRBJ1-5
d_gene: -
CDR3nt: TGCGCCAGCAGCTTGACATCAGTTTATAGCAATCAGCCCCAGCATTTT
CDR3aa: CASSLTSVYSNQPQHF

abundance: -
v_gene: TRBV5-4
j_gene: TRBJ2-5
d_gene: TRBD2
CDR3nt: TGTGCCAGCAGCTTAGCGGGGCGTCGGATGGCCCAGTACTTC
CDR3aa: CASSLAGRRMAQYF

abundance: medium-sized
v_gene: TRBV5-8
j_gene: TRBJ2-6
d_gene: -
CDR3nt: TGTGCCAGCAGCTTGGACGGCTCTGGGGCCAACGTCCTGACTTTC
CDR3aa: CASSLDGSGANVLTF

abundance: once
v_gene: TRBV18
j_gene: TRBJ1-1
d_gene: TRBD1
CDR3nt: TGTGCCAGCTCACCAATACGGGACAGGGGGGTTGAAGCTTTCTTT
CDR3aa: CASSPIRDRGVEAFF

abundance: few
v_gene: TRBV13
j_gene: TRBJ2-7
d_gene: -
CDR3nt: TGTGCCAGCAGCCAGGAGGGGTGGGAGCAGTACTTC
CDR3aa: CASSQEGWEQYF

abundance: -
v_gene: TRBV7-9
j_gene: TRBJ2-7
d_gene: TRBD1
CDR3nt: TGTGCCAGCAGCTTAGGGACAGGGGTCTACGAGCAGTACTTC
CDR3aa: CASSLGTGVYEQYF

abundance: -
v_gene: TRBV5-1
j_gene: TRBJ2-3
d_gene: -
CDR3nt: TGCGCCAGCAGCTTGGTCCGGGGAGATACGCAGTATTTT
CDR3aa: CASSLVRGDTQYF

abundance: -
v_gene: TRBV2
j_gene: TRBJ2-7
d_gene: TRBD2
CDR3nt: TGTGCCAGCACCTCCGGGGGGAAAGGCTACGAGCAGTACTTC
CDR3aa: CASTSGGKGYEQYF

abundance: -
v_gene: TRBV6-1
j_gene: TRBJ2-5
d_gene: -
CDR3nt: TGTGCCAGCAGTGAAGGCCGGGTGGAGACCCAGTACTTC
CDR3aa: CASSEGRVETQYF

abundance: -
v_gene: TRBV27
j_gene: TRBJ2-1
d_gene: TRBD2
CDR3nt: TGTGCCAGCAGTTTATTTACTAGCGGGAGCCAGAGGAGGAATGAGCAGTTCTTC
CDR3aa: CASSLFTSGSQRRNEQFF

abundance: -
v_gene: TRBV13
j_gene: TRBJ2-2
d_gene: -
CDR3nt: TGTGCCAGCAGCTCAGTCACAGGGAACACCGGGGAGCTGTTTTTT
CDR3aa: CASSSVTGNTGELFF

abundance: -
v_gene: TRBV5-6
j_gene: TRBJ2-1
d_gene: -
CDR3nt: TGTGCCAGCAGCTTGGTGCTTAGCCGTAGCCGCAATGAGCAGTTCTTC
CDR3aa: CASSLVLSRSRNEQFF

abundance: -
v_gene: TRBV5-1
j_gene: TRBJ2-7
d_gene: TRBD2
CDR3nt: TGCGCCAGCAGCTTCAGTCTCGGGGAGGGAGTCTGGTTC
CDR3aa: CASSFSLGEGVWF

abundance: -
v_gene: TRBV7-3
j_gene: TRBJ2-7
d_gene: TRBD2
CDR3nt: TGTGCCAGCAGCCTAACTGGGACTAGCGGCTACGAGCAGTACTTC
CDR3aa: CASSLTGTSGYEQYF